Below, 19 T cell receptor beta chains from the same sample are listed, as sequenced in a study of T cell repertoires in cytomegalovirus infection. Their antigens are not known. TCRdb fed the reads into MiXCR, producing one record per CDR3 protein. The table has under 850,000 distinct CDR3 sequences, around a third seen once. The sample was cultured PBMCs, taken from culture after CMV antigen stimulation. Every receptor here comes from a human donor in good health (CMV status not recorded). Some clones in this sample may be carry-over from other donors' samples.

This clonotype occurred a few times. This chain uses TRBV10-1 with TRBJ2-7; weak D call: TRBD1 (5 bases). The V gene's germline CDR1 is WNHNN and CDR2 SYGVQD (reference sequence). V shed 0 bases and J shed 5 bases, with 11 bases lying between them. The CDR3 is 14 amino acids. The CDR3 here is CASSESSGFNEQYF. Written as DNA, the CDR3 is TGCGCCAGCAGTGAGTCATCAGGGTTTAACGAGCAGTACTTC.

CDR3 sequence: CASRREDTQYF. CDR3 sequence (DNA): TGTGCCAGCCGGAGGGAGGATACGCAGTATTTT. The chain links TRBV7-6 to TRBJ2-3; weak D call: TRBD2 (6 bases). Germline V gives CDR1 SGHVS, CDR2 FNYEAQ. The CDR3 runs 11 residues. V was shortened by 8 bases and J by 6 bases, with 9 bases between the two germline ends. Based on the CDR3 plus reference TRBV7-6 and TRBJ2-3, the full variable domain is GAGVSQSPRYKVTKRGQDVALRCDPISGHVSLYWYRQALGQGPEFLTYFNYEAQQDKSGLPNDRFSAERPEGSISTLTIQRTEQRDSAMYRCASRREDTQYFGPGTRLTVL.

The chain has TRBV2 and TRBJ2-2; TRBD1 agrees at 11 bases. Germline V gives CDR1 SNHLY, CDR2 FYNNEI. V lost 5 bases and J lost 4; bases outside the gene matches: 3. The CDR3 contains 15 residues. The CDR3 here is CASSWTGGSTGELFF. DNA for the CDR3: TGTGCCAGCAGTTGGACAGGGGGCTCCACCGGGGAGCTGTTTTTT.

The rearrangement joins TRBV19 to TRBJ2-1; D may be TRBD2 (6 bases). V gave up 6 bases and J gave up 4 bases, with 16 bases separating them. There are 15 residues in the CDR3. Germline assignment: CDR1 LNHDA and CDR2 SQIVND (reference sequence). The CDR3 bases are TGTGCCAGTAGCCCGGGACGGGGGTTTTACAATGAGCAGTTCTTC. Protein sequence: CASSPGRGFYNEQFF.

The CDR3, as DNA: TGTGCCAGCAGCGTATCCGGGAGGGCCGGTGGAGAGACCCAGTACTTC. Protein: CASSVSGRAGGETQYF. This rearrangement joins TRBV5-5 to TRBJ2-5; 8 bases agree with TRBD2. The CDR3 has 16 residues. CDR1 and CDR2 (germline): SGHKS, YYEKEE (reference sequence). Trimming took 4 bases from V and 4 from J; bases not matched to a gene: 12.

V usage is TRBV6-2 or TRBV6-3 and J usage is TRBJ2-7; D gene unclear. Germline assignment: CDR1 MNHEY and CDR2 SVGEGT. The length of the CDR3 is 13 residues. V was shortened by 7 bases and J by 4 bases, with 14 bases between the two germline ends. CDR3 coding DNA: TGTGCCAGCAAAGGCGCGGCGCGATACGAGCAGTACTTC. Translating gives CASKGAARYEQYF.

J is TRBJ2-1 and V is TRBV24-1; D may be TRBD2 (6 bases). Trimming left V 4 bases short and J 5 bases short, with 17 bases between. The CDR3 is made up of 16 amino acids. Germline values: CDR1 KGHDR, CDR2 SFDVKD. CDR3 residues: CATSDPGRGSHNEQFF. The CDR3 region has the DNA TGTGCCACCAGTGACCCAGGGCGGGGCAGCCACAATGAGCAGTTCTTC.

The chain joins TRBV7-2 to TRBJ2-7; 7 nucleotides match TRBD2. The trim removed 7 bases at V and 0 bases at J, leaving 6 bases unmatched. The CDR3 loop spans 14 amino acids. Germline V gives CDR1 SGHTA, CDR2 FQGNSA. CDR3 region: CASNFRGSSYEQYF. DNA for the CDR3: TGTGCCAGCAACTTTCGCGGGAGCTCCTACGAGCAGTACTTC. The full variable domain, in which reference TRBV7-2 and TRBJ2-7 provide the parts outside the CDR3, is GAGVSQSPSNKVTEKGKDVELRCDPISGHTALYWYRQSLGQGLEFLIYFQGNSAPDKSGLPSDRFSAERTGGSVSTLTIQRTQQEDSAVYLCASNFRGSSYEQYFGPGTRLTVT.

This clonotype was counted only a few times. In DNA form, the CDR3 reads TGTGCCAGCAGTTCCGGGACAGGGGTCGGATATAGCAATCAGCCCCAGCATTTT. The encoded protein is CASSSGTGVGYSNQPQHF. The chain joins TRBV12-3 or TRBV12-4 to TRBJ1-5, with 10 bases that match TRBD1. The CDR3 loop spans 18 amino acids. V lost 4 bases to trimming and J lost 0 bases; unmatched junction nucleotides: 9.

This clonotype turned up a few times. This chain links TRBV6-5 with TRBJ1-3; tentative D call: TRBD1 (6 bases). Per the germline V gene, CDR1 is MNHEY and CDR2 is SVGAGI. V was trimmed by 6 bases and J by 3 bases, leaving 6 bases between them. CDR3 length: 12 amino acids. CDR3 nucleotides: TGTGCCAGCAGACAGGGTGGAAACACCATATATTTT. Protein product: CASRQGGNTIYF.

This clonotype occurred a few times. V is TRBV4-2 and J is TRBJ2-1; 10 bases fit TRBD2. Looked up from germline, CDR1 is LGHNA and CDR2 is YNFKEQ. The CDR3 runs 17 residues. The V and J ends lost 1 base and 4 bases, in that order; junction bases with no gene match: 7. Here the CDR3 DNA reads TGTGCCAGCAGCCAAGTTGGAGCGGGGGGGGAATACAATGAGCAGTTCTTC. The encoded protein is CASSQVGAGGEYNEQFF.

This clonotype was found a few times. The chain has TRBV4-3 and TRBJ2-7; maybe TRBD1 (5 bases). The CDR3 is 14 residues long. Germline values: CDR1 LGHNA, CDR2 YSLEER. V shed 0 bases and J shed 6 bases, with 12 bases lying between them. In DNA, the CDR3 is TGCGCCAGCAGCCAAGACATACGGACACTCGAGCAGTACTTC. It translates to CASSQDIRTLEQYF.

The chain combines TRBV20-1 with TRBJ2-1; D gene unclear. The CDR3 length is 12 residues. V was clipped by 6 bases and J by 4 bases, with 10 bases between them. CDR1 is DFQATT, CDR2 SNEGSKA, per germline (reference sequence). CDR3 residues: CSAPLVYNEQFF. The CDR3 region has the DNA TGCAGTGCACCACTGGTGTACAATGAGCAGTTCTTC.

V gene TRBV7-2 combines with J gene TRBJ2-5; 8 bases map to TRBD2. CDR1 and CDR2 from the germline V gene are SGHTA and FQGNSA. After removal of 1 base from V and 5 bases from J, the junction contained 6 bases not matched to a gene. The CDR3 is 15 residues long. Written as DNA, the CDR3 is TGTGCCAGCAGCTTAGGACTAGCGTCTTTTGAGACCCAGTACTTC. Translation gives CASSLGLASFETQYF.

Comment on this clonotype: Lacking the conserved final phenylalanine or tryptophan, this CDR3 likely reflects a read error. The J gene is TRBJ2-1, the V gene TRBV6-8; TRBD2 is a possible D gene (5 bases). V lost 5 bases, J lost 3 bases, and 11 bases lay in between. This CDR3 contains 14 residues. The germline CDR1 and CDR2 sequences are MNHGY and SAAAGT. The CDR3 region is CASSPSGIYNEQFL. CDR3 nucleotide sequence: TGTGCCAGCAGTCCTTCGGGGATCTACAATGAGCAGTTCCTC.

This clonotype showed up many times. V is TRBV12-5 and J is TRBJ2-7; D is possibly TRBD2 (6 bases). Trimming took off 7 bases at V and 3 bases at J, with 7 bases between the two ends. Looked up from germline, CDR1 is LGHNT and CDR2 is FRNRAP. The CDR3 spans 11 residues. For the CDR3, the DNA is TGTGCTAGTGTGCGGGGCTACGAGCAGTACTTC. This translates into CASVRGYEQYF.

The chain recombines TRBV7-8 with TRBJ2-7; D might be TRBD1 or TRBD2, each matching 5 bases. Germline V gene lookup returns CDR1 SGHVS and CDR2 FQNEAQ. CDR3 length: 15 amino acids. The V end lost 1 base, the J end lost 2 bases, and 12 bases lay between the germline ends. CDR3 region: CASSLGLGTAYEQYF. In DNA form, the CDR3 reads TGTGCCAGCAGCTTAGGGTTAGGGACCGCCTACGAGCAGTACTTC.

This clonotype has only a few counts. CDR3: CASSQVEQLGTDTQYF. The CDR3 DNA is TGTGCCAGCAGCCAAGTAGAGCAGTTGGGCACAGATACGCAGTATTTT. The gene calls are TRBV4-2 and TRBJ2-3; D is unresolved. CDR3 length: 16 amino acids. Germline V CDR1 and CDR2: LGHNA, YNFKEQ. V dropped 1 base and J dropped 1 base, with 12 bases sitting between them.

This clonotype turned up a few times. This chain links TRBV7-2 with TRBJ2-1; possible D gene TRBD2, 6 bases. With 3 bases removed from V and 8 bases from J, the gap between germline ends came to 20 bases. There are 16 residues in the CDR3. CDR1 is SGHTA and CDR2 is FQGNSA in the germline V gene. This CDR3 is CASSFPDGSPGDEQFF. Here the CDR3 DNA reads TGTGCCAGCAGCTTCCCTGACGGGAGCCCCGGGGATGAGCAGTTCTTC. Variable domain in full (rest from reference TRBV7-2 and TRBJ2-1): GAGVSQSPSNKVTEKGKDVELRCDPISGHTALYWYRQSLGQGLEFLIYFQGNSAPDKSGLPSDRFSAERTGGSVSTLTIQRTQQEDSAVYLCASSFPDGSPGDEQFFGPGTRLTVL.